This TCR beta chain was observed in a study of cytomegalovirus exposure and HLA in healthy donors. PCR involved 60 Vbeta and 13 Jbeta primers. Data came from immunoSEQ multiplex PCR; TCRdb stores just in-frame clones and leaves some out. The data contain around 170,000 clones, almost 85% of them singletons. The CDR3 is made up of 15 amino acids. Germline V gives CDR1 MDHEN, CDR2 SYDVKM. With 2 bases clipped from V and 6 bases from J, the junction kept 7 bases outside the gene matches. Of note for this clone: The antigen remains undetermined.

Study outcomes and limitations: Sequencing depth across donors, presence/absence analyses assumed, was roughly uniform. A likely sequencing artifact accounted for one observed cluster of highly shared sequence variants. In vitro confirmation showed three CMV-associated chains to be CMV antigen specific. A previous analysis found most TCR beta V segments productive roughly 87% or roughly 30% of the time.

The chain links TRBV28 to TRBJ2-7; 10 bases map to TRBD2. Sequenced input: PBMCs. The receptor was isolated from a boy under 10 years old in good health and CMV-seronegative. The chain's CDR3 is CASSLVLAGVSEQYF. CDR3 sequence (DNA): TGTGCCAGCAGTTTAGTTCTAGCGGGAGTTTCCGAGCAGTACTTC.